Listed here are 10 T cell receptor beta chains from one sample, sequenced in a study of glioma-infiltrating T cells after dendritic cell vaccination. Time point defined: after dendritic cell vaccination, including at tumor progression/relapse. Only in-frame clones appear in the TCRdb table, and some are missing; sequencing was by immunoSEQ multiplex PCR. The sample consists of about 65,000 clones, around 86% of them appearing once. The sample was blood, taken after dendritic cell vaccination. The source is a human donor with glioblastoma.

This clone was picked up a small number of times. The rearrangement links TRBV5-6 to TRBJ2-5, with 7 bases aligning to TRBD1. The ends lost 1 base at V and 4 bases at J; junction bases unmatched: 1. The CDR3 has 13 residues. Germline values: CDR1 SGHDT, CDR2 YYEEEE. CDR3 nucleotides: TGTGCCAGCAGCTTGAGGACAGGAGAGACCCAGTACTTC. It translates to CASSLRTGETQYF. Complete variable domain (other parts from reference TRBV5-6 and TRBJ2-5): DAGVTQSPTHLIKTRGQQVTLRCSPKSGHDTVSWYQQALGQGPQFIFQYYEEEERQRGNFPDRFSGHQFPNYSSELNVNALLLGDSALYLCASSLRTGETQYFGPGTRLLVL.

The gene calls are TRBV7-8 and TRBJ1-2; no firm D call. Germline-derived CDR1 and CDR2 are SGHVS and FQNEAQ. The CDR3 is 12 amino acids. The germline V and J ends were trimmed by 5 bases and 8 bases, with 12 bases remaining between them. CDR3 nucleotide sequence: TGTGCCAGCAGCCACCGGACGGGGGGCTACACCTTC. This sequence encodes CASSHRTGGYTF.

The chain uses TRBV5-1 and TRBJ1-3, with 10 bases that match TRBD1. The ends lost 3 bases at V and 2 bases at J; junction bases unmatched: 5. CDR3 length equals 16 residues. Germline V gene lookup returns CDR1 SGHRS and CDR2 YFSETQ. The CDR3 sequence is CASSYRDRGTGNTIYF. The CDR3 DNA sequence: TGCGCCAGCAGCTACCGGGACAGGGGTACTGGAAACACCATATATTTT.

The rearrangement joins TRBV7-7 to TRBJ2-2, with a possible D match to TRBD1 (6 bases). CDR1 and CDR2 (germline): SSHAT, FNYEAQ (reference sequence). Trimming left V 6 bases short and J 6 bases short, with 8 bases between. The CDR3 is 12 residues long. CDR3 in DNA: TGTGCCAGCAGAACAGGGTCCGGGGAGCTGTTTTTT. Protein: CASRTGSGELFF.

The chain joins TRBV4-2 to TRBJ2-1; 10 bases fit TRBD2. In germline, CDR1 is LGHNA, CDR2 YNFKEQ. The CDR3 contains 15 residues. With 2 bases clipped from V and 8 bases from J, the junction kept 6 bases outside the gene matches. The chain's CDR3 is CASSQPLAGVDEQFF. For the CDR3, the DNA is TGTGCCAGCAGCCAACCCCTAGCGGGAGTGGATGAGCAGTTCTTC.

The gene calls are TRBV10-3 and TRBJ2-5, with TRBD1 identical over 12 bases. The CDR3 runs 15 residues. The V gene's germline CDR1 is ENHRY and CDR2 SYGVKD. With V trimmed by 6 bases and J by 5 bases, 7 bases remained unmatched. The CDR3 is CAIRAGTGGSETQYF. The CDR3 DNA is TGTGCCATCAGAGCCGGGACAGGGGGCTCGGAGACCCAGTACTTC.

This chain joins TRBV28 and TRBJ1-3; D not resolved. Germline CDR1 and CDR2: MDHEN and SYDVKM. V was trimmed by 10 bases and J by 0 bases, leaving 10 bases between them. The CDR3 extends over 13 amino acids. CDR3 region: CATSWPSGNTIYF. CDR3 bases: TGTGCCACCTCATGGCCCTCTGGAAACACCATATATTTT.

This clone has a single count. This sequence joins TRBV19 and TRBJ2-5, with 10 bases identical to TRBD1. The last part of the DNA fits TRBJ2-7 better; the J call may be wrong. CDR3 length: 14 amino acids. The germline CDR1 and CDR2 sequences are LNHDA and SQIVND (reference sequence). CDR3 sequence reads: CASSIPDRGHEQYF. In DNA, the CDR3 is TGTGCCAGTAGTATCCCCGACAGGGGGCACGAGCAGTACTTC.

This clone was seen a handful of times. The rearrangement uses TRBV19 and TRBJ2-7, with 7 bases matching TRBD1. The CDR3 length is 15 residues. The V gene end was trimmed by 5 bases and the J gene end by 6 bases; junction bases not matched to a gene: 13. The germline V gene has CDR1 LNHDA and CDR2 SQIVND (reference sequence). CDR3 nucleotide sequence: TGTGCCAGTAGTGGACTCCAACAGGGGCAGGGCGAGCAGTACTTC. It yields the protein CASSGLQQGQGEQYF.

This sequence joins TRBV18 and TRBJ2-7, with D possibly being TRBD1 (6 bases). Germline CDR1 reads KGHSH; CDR2 reads LQKENI. The ends were cut back, 3 bases at V and 4 bases at J, with 10 bases in the middle. The CDR3 consists of 13 residues. DNA of the CDR3: TGTGCCAGCTCACCCGGGACACAGTACGAGCAGTACTTC. This codes for CASSPGTQYEQYF.